This entry lists 9 T cell receptor beta chains sequenced from one sample in a study of blood T cell repertoires in COVID-19. Assay used: immunoSEQ multiplex PCR; TCRdb lists only in-frame clones, some missing. The sample carries approximately 220,000 clones, roughly 89% recorded once. Material for sequencing was peripheral blood. The receptors come from a man in his fifties or sixties who had recovered from COVID-19.

The chain links TRBV5-1 to TRBJ1-1, with 9 nucleotides matching TRBD1. The CDR3 consists of 16 residues. The V gene end was trimmed by 4 bases and the J gene end by 0 bases; junction bases not matched to a gene: 7. Germline assignment: CDR1 SGHRS and CDR2 YFSETQ. CDR3 nucleotides: TGCGCCAGCAGCGACGGGACAGGGCAGATGAACACTGAAGCTTTCTTT. It codes for CASSDGTGQMNTEAFF.

The chain links TRBV4-1 to TRBJ1-2, with D unresolved. V lost 4 bases, J lost 6 bases, and 18 bases lay in between. The CDR3 is 15 amino acids. Germline values: CDR1 MGHRA, CDR2 YSYEKL. CDR3 protein: CASSPQRSGLDGYTF. CDR3 coding DNA: TGCGCCAGCAGCCCCCAAAGGTCAGGCTTGGATGGCTACACCTTC.

The J gene is TRBJ2-4, the V gene TRBV28, with D possibly matching TRBD2 (6 bases). The CDR3 totals 15 residues. V lost 6 bases and J lost 4, with 16 bases in between. Looked up from germline, CDR1 is MDHEN and CDR2 is SYDVKM. CDR3 sequence (DNA): TGTGCCAGCAGCCCAACCGGGACTGGGAAAAACATTCAGTACTTC. Translation gives CASSPTGTGKNIQYF.

This chain joins TRBV12-3 or TRBV12-4 and TRBJ2-1, with TRBD2 matching 7 bases. This CDR3 has 12 residues. Unmatched junction bases numbered 8, after V lost 8 bases and J lost 10 bases. CDR3 protein: CASSTTGGEQFF. The CDR3 nucleotides are TGTGCCAGCTCCACGACCGGGGGGGAGCAGTTCTTC.

The rearrangement uses TRBV6-2 or TRBV6-3 and TRBJ1-2, with a weak D call TRBD1 (5 bases). The CDR3 runs to 13 residues. CDR1 is MNHEY, CDR2 SVGEGT, per germline. V dropped 5 bases and J dropped 8 bases, with 15 bases sitting between them. For the CDR3, the DNA is TGTGCCAGCAGTAATCCACAGGTGTTCGGCTACACCTTC. It encodes CASSNPQVFGYTF.

This clone turned up a few times. The chain couples TRBV6-5 to TRBJ1-2, with D uncertain. Germline lookup yields CDR1 MNHEY and CDR2 SVGAGI. V lost 8 bases and J lost 2, with 9 bases in between. The CDR3 is made up of 12 amino acids. CDR3 protein: CASWAGNYGYTF. CDR3 in DNA: TGTGCCAGCTGGGCCGGAAACTATGGCTACACCTTC.

Here the CDR3 reads CASSDPGTGTYEQYF. The CDR3 coding sequence is TGCGCCAGCAGTGACCCAGGGACAGGTACCTACGAGCAGTACTTC. This chain links TRBV10-1 with TRBJ2-7, with 8 bases fitting TRBD1. The ends lost 3 bases at V and 2 bases at J; junction bases unmatched: 6. The germline CDR1 and CDR2 sequences are WNHNN and SYGVQD (reference sequence). The CDR3 loop spans 15 amino acids.

The J gene is TRBJ2-7, the V gene TRBV5-1; 10 bases agree with TRBD1. The trim removed 6 bases at V and 7 bases at J, leaving 10 bases unmatched. Germline V gene sequence: CDR1 SGHRS, CDR2 YFSETQ. The CDR3 has 14 amino acids. Here the CDR3 DNA reads TGCGCCAGCACAGTGACAGGGGGCGGAGGTGAGCAGTACTTC. Its translation is CASTVTGGGGEQYF.

The V gene is TRBV5-1, the J gene TRBJ2-1; 10 bases map to TRBD2. Unmatched junction bases numbered 7, after V lost 3 bases and J lost 7 bases. The CDR3 loop spans 15 amino acids. Germline V gene lookup returns CDR1 SGHRS and CDR2 YFSETQ. The CDR3: CASSSAQAGGNEQFF. DNA for the CDR3: TGCGCCAGCAGCTCTGCTCAAGCGGGGGGGAATGAGCAGTTCTTC.